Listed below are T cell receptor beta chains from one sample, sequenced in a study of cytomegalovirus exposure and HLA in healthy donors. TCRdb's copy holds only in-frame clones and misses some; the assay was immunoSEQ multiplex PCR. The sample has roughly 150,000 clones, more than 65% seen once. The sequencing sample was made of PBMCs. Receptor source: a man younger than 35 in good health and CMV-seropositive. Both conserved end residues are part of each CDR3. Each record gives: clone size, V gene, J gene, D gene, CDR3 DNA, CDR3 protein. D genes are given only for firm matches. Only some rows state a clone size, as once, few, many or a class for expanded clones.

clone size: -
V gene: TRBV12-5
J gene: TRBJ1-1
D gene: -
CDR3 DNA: TGTGCTAGTGGTCGGGGCACTGAAGCTTTCTTT
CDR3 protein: CASGRGTEAFF

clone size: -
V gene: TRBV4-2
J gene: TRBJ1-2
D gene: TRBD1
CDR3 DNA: TGTGCCAGCAGCCAGGAAGGTTACAGGGGACCCTATGGCTACACCTTC
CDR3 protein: CASSQEGYRGPYGYTF

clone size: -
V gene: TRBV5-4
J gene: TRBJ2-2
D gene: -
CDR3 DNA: TGTGCCAGCAGCCCCCTGGAGGGCCCCACGAACACCGGGGAGCTGTTTTTT
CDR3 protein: CASSPLEGPTNTGELFF

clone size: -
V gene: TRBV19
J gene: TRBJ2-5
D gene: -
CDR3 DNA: TGTGCCAGTAGTATGTGGCAGGGAAGGGAGACCCAGTACTTC
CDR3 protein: CASSMWQGRETQYF

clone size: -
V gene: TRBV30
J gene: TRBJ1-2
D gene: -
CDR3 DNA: TGTGCCTGGAGCGGGGGACCTTATGGCTACACCTTC
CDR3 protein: CAWSGGPYGYTF

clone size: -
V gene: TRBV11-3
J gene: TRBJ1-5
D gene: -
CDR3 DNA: TGTGCCAGCAGCTTAGGACGGGGTCAGCCCCAGCATTTT
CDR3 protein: CASSLGRGQPQHF

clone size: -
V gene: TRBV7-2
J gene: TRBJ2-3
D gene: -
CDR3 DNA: TGTGCCAGCAGCCCCCAGGCCCCAGATACGCAGTATTTT
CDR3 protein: CASSPQAPDTQYF

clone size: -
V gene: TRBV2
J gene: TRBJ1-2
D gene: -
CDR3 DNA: TGTGCCAGCATTAAGGACAGCTCCTATGGCTACACCTTC
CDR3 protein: CASIKDSSYGYTF

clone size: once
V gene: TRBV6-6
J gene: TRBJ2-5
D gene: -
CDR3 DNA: TGTGCCAGCAGTTCGGAAGAGACCCAGTACTTC
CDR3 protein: CASSSEETQYF

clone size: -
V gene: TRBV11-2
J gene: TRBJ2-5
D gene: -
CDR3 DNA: TGTGCCAGCAGCTTCGAGGGTTGGGAGACCCAGTACTTC
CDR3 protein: CASSFEGWETQYF

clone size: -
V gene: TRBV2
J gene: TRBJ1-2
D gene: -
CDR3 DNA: TGTGCCACCTTACGTACAGGGTTTACCTATGGCTACACCTTC
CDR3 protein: CATLRTGFTYGYTF

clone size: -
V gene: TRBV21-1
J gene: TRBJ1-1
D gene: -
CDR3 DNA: TGTGCCATCCTACCTCCCGGGGGGAACACTGAAGCTTTCTTT
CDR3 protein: CAILPPGGNTEAFF

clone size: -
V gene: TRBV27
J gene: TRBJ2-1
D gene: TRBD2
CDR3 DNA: TGTGCCAGCAGTTTATCGGGTGGGACTACTAACAATGAGCAGTTCTTC
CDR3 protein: CASSLSGGTTNNEQFF

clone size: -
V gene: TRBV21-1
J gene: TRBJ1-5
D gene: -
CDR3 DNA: TGTGCCAGCGGTATTAACAGGGGAAGCAATCAGCCCCAGCATTTT
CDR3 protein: CASGINRGSNQPQHF

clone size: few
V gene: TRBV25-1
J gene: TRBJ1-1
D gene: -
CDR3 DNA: TGTGCCAGCAGTGAATACGCGGAGAACACTGAAGCTTTCTTT
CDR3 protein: CASSEYAENTEAFF

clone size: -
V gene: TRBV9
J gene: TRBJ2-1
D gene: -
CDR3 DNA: TGTGCCAGCAGCCGGATTAGTGGAGACAATGAGCAGTTCTTC
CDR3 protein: CASSRISGDNEQFF

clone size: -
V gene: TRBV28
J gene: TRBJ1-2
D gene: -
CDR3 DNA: TGTGCCATCCCGGGGGGATGGGCAGGGGGCTACACCTTC
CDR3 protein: CAIPGGWAGGYTF

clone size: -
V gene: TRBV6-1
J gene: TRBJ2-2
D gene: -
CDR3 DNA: TGTGCCAGCGTAGCGACCCTAAACACCGGGGAGCTGTTTTTT
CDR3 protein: CASVATLNTGELFF

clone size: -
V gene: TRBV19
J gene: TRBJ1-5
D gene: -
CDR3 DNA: TGTGCCAGTACCCTCGGACAATATAGCAATCAGCCCCAGCATTTT
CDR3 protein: CASTLGQYSNQPQHF

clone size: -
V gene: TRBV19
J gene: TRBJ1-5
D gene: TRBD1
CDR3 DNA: TGTGCCAGTAGTCAGGGGGGCAATCAGCCCCAGCATTTT
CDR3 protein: CASSQGGNQPQHF

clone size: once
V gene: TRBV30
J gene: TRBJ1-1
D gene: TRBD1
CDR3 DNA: TGTGCCTGGACCACACAGGGGACCACTGAAGCTTTCTTT
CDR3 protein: CAWTTQGTTEAFF

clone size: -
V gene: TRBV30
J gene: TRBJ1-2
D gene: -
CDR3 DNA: TGTGCCTGGACCGACAACGCCTATGGCTACACCTTC
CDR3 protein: CAWTDNAYGYTF

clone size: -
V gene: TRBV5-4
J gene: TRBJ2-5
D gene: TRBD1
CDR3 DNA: TGTGCCAGCAGCTTGCGACAGGGAGAAGAGACCCAGTACTTC
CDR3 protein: CASSLRQGEETQYF

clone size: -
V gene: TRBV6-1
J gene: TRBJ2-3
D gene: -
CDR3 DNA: TGTGCCAGCAGTGAAAGTGGTGGCCAGTATTTT
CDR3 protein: CASSESGGQYF

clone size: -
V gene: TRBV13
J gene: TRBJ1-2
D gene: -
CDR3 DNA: TGTGCCAGCAGCTCTCGCGGAGGGGATAACTATGGCTACACCTTC
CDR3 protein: CASSSRGGDNYGYTF

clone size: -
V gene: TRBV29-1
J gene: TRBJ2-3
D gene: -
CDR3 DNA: TGCAGCGCCGGAAGGGAAGGAGGTACGCAGTATTTT
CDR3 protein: CSAGREGGTQYF

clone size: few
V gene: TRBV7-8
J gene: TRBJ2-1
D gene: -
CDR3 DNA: TGTGCCAGCAGCTTAGGGCCCCGCTCCTACAATGAGCAGTTCTTC
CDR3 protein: CASSLGPRSYNEQFF

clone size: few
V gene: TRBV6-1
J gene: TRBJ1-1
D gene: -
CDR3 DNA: TGTGCCAGCAGCCACTCCTCCAGGGTCCGCCCTGAAGCTTTCTTT
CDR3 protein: CASSHSSRVRPEAFF

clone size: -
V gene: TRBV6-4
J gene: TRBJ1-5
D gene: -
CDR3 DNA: TGTGCCAGCACCGGGAATCAGCCCCAGCATTTT
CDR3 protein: CASTGNQPQHF

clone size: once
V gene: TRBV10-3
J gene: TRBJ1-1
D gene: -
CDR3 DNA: TGTGCCATCAGTGCGGTCGGACAGAGTTTGGAAGCTTTCTTT
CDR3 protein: CAISAVGQSLEAFF

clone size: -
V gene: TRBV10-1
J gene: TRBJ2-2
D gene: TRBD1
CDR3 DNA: TGCGCCAGCAGTTCAGGGGGCCAACCCACCGGGGAGCTGTTTTTT
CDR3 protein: CASSSGGQPTGELFF

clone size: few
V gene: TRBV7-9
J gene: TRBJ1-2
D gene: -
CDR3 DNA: TGTGCCAGCAGCTCCCTACAGGGAAGGGACTATGGCTACACCTTC
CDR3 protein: CASSSLQGRDYGYTF

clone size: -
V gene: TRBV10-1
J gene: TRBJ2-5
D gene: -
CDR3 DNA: TGCGCCACCTCACCCTCTGGCGAGACCCAGTACTTC
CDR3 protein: CATSPSGETQYF

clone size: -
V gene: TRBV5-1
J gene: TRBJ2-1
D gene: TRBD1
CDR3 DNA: TGCGCCAGCACCCCGACAGGGGGAAATGAGCAGTTCTTC
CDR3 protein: CASTPTGGNEQFF

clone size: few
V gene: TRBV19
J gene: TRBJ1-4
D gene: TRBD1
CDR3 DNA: TGTGCCAGTAGTCTTCGACAGGGTAATGAAAAACTGTTTTTT
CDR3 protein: CASSLRQGNEKLFF

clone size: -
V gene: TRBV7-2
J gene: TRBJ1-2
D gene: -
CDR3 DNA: TGTGCCAGCAGCCCGGCGGCGCTCTATGGCTACACCTTC
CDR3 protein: CASSPAALYGYTF

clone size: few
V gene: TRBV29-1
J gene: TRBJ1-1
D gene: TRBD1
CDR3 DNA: TGCAGCGTTGATATGGACAGGTGGAACACTGAAGCTTTCTTT
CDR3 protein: CSVDMDRWNTEAFF

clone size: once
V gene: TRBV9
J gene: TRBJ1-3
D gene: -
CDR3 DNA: TGTGCCAGCAGCTCACGACAGGAGCACCTAAACTCTGGAAACACCATATATTTT
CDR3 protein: CASSSRQEHLNSGNTIYF

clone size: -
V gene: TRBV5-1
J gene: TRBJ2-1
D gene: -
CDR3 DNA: TGCGCCAGCAGCCCCGACCCGGGGTCCCAAGTTAATGAGCAGTTCTTC
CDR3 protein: CASSPDPGSQVNEQFF

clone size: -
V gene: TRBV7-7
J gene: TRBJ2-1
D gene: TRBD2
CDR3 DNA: TGTGCTAGCAGCCAAAAAGCGGGATCTTCTCTCAATGAGCAGTTCTTC
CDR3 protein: CASSQKAGSSLNEQFF

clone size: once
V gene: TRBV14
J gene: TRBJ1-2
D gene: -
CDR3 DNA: TGTGCCAGCAGCCACCGACAGTTTAACTATGGCTACACCTTC
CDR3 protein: CASSHRQFNYGYTF

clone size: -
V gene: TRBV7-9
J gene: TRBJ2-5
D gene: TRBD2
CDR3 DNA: TGTGCCAGCAGCATGAGCGGGGGAGCGGAGACCCAGTACTTC
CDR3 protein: CASSMSGGAETQYF

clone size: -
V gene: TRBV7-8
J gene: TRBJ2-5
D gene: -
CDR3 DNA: TGTGCCAGCAGCTTGTCCGGGTATGTTGGAGAGACCCAGTACTTC
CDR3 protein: CASSLSGYVGETQYF

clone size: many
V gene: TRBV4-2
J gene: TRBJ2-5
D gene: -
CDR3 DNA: TGTGCCAGCAGCCGCTGGGGAGGGGGGCTACAAGAGACCCAGTACTTC
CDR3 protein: CASSRWGGGLQETQYF

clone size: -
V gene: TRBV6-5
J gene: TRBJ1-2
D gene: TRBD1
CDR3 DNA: TGTGCCAGTCTAGGGGGCGTAAAGGATGGCTACACCTTC
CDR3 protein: CASLGGVKDGYTF

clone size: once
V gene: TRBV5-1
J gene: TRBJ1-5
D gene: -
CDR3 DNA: TGCGCCAGCAGCCTAGAGGGCCAGCCCCAGCATTTT
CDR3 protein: CASSLEGQPQHF

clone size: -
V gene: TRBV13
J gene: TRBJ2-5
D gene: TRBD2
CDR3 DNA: TGTGCCAGCAGCTTTCGGACTAGCGGGGGGCAAGAGACCCAGTACTTC
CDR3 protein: CASSFRTSGGQETQYF

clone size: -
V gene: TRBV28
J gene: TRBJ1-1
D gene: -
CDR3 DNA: TGTGCCAGCAGTTTAGGGGGCGGGGGAACTGAAGCTTTCTTT
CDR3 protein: CASSLGGGGTEAFF

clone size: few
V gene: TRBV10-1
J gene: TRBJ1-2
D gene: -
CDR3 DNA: TGCGCCAGCGGCCAGGGATATGGCTACACCTTC
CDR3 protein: CASGQGYGYTF

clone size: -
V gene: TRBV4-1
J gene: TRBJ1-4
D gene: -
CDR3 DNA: TGCGCCAGCAGCCAATCCAGGGCAAAGGGTGAAAAACTGTTTTTT
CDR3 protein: CASSQSRAKGEKLFF

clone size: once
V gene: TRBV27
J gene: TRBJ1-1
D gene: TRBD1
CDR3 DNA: TGTGCCAGCAGTTTAGGGGACAGGGCTTTCTTT
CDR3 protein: CASSLGDRAFF

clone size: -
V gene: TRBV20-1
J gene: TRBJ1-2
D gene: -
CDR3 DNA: TGCAGTGCTTCCTCAACTTGGGGCTACACCTTC
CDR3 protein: CSASSTWGYTF

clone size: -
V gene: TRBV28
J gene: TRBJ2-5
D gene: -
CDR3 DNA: TGTGCCAGCCGCTTACTACATGGGGGGACTGGGACCCAGTACTTC
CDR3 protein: CASRLLHGGTGTQYF

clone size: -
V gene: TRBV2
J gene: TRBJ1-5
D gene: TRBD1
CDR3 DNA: TGTGCCAGCAGGTTAGGGACAGCCTACAATCAGCCCCAGCATTTT
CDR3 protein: CASRLGTAYNQPQHF

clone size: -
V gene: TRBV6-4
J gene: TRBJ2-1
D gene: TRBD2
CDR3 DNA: TGTGCCAGCAGTGCCCTAGCGGGAGGAGCCAATGAGCAGTTCTTC
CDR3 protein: CASSALAGGANEQFF

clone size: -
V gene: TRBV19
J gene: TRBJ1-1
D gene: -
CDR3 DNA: TGTGCCAGTAGCCTCGGGGGGAACACTGAAGCTTTCTTT
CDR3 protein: CASSLGGNTEAFF

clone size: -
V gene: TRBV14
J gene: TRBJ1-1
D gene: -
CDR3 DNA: TGTGCCAGCAGCCCCCGGGGGGGGCTAGGCACTGAAGCTTTCTTT
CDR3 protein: CASSPRGGLGTEAFF

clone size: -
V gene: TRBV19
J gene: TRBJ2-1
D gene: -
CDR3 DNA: TGTGCCAGTAGTATAGCGCATAGTGAGCAGTTCTTC
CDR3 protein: CASSIAHSEQFF

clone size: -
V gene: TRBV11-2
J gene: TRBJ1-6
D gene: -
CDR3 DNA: TGTGCCAGCAGTCCCGGACGGGGTAAGGGATCACCCCTCCACTTT
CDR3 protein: CASSPGRGKGSPLHF